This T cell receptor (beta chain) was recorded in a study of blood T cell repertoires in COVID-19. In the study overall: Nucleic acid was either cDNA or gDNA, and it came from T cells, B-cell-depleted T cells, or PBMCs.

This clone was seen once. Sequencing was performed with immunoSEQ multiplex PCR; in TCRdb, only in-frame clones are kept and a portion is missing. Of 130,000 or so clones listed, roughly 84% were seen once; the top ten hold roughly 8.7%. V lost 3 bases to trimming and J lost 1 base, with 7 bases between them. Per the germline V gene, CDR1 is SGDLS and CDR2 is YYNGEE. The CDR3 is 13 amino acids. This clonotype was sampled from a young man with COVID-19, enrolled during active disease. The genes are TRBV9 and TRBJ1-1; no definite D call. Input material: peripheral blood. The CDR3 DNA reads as TGTGCCAGCAGCGCCCGGGGGAACACTGAAGCTTTCTTT. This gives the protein CASSARGNTEAFF.